This paragraph reports one T cell receptor beta chain. This sample is drawn from a study of blood T cell repertoires in COVID-19. Study-level information: T cells, B-cell-depleted T cells, or PBMCs provided the cDNA or gDNA that served as material.

Germline CDR1 is MNHEY and CDR2 is SVGEGT. The V end lost 4 bases, the J end lost 4 bases, and 11 bases lay between the germline ends. The CDR3 spans 13 residues. Per the original methods: Scientists estimated how many nucleated cells there were by amplifying reference gene primers. The protocol was immunoSEQ multiplex PCR, while the TCRdb copy is restricted to in-frame clones and leaves out a portion. For V, J and clone size, that table is used; D and trimming come from the DNA. The table records 150,000 to 200,000 clones, roughly 82% of them present only once. The chain joins TRBV6-2 or TRBV6-3 to TRBJ2-7, with a weak D call TRBD1 (6 bases). The sample comprised peripheral blood. The TCR was taken from a woman aged 25 to 39 with acute or convalescent COVID-19. The CDR3 sequence is CASSFGQPYEQYF. The CDR3 bases are TGTGCCAGCAGTTTTGGACAGCCTTACGAGCAGTACTTC.